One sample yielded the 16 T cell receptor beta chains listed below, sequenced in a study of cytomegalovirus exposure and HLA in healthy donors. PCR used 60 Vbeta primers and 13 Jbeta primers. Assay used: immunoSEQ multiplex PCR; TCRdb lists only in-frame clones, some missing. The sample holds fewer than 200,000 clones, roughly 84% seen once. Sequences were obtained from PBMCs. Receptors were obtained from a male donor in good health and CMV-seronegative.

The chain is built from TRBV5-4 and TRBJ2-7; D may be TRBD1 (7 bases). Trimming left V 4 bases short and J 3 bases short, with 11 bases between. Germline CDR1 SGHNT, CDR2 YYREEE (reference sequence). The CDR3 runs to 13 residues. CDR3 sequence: CASSRQGGYEQYF. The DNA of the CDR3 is TGTGCCAGCAGCCGCCAGGGGGGCTACGAGCAGTACTTC.

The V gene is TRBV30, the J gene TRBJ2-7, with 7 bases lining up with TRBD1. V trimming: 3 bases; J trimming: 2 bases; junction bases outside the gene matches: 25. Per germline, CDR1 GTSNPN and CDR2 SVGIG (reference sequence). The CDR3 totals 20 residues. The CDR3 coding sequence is TGTGCCTGGAGACTCACGACCTCCGTATTCGACAGGGCGAGAGCCTACGAGCAGTACTTC. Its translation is CAWRLTTSVFDRARAYEQYF.

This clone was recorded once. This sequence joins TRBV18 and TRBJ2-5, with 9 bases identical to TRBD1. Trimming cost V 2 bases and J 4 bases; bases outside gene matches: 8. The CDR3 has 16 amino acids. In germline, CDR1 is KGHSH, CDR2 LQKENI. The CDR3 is CASSPAGTGTGETQYF. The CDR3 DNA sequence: TGTGCCAGCTCACCAGCCGGGACAGGGACGGGAGAGACCCAGTACTTC. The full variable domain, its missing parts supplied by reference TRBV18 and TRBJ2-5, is NAGVMQNPRHLVRRRGQEARLRCSPMKGHSHVYWYRQLPEEGLKFMVYLQKENIIDESGMPKERFSAEFPKEGPSILRIQQVVRGDSAAYFCASSPAGTGTGETQYFGPGTRLLVL.

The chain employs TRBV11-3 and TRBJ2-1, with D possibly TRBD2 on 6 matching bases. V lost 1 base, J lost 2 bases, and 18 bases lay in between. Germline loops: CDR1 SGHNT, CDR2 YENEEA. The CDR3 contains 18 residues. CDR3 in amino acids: CASSLGGAPGLPYNEQFF. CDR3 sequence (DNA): TGTGCCAGCAGCTTAGGGGGCGCTCCGGGACTCCCCTACAATGAGCAGTTCTTC.

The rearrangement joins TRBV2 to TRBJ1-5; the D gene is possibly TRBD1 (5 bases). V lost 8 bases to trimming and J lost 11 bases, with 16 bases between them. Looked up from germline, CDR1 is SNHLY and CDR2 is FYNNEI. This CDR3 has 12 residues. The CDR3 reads CASHGGGGTQHF. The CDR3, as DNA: TGTGCCAGCCACGGGGGAGGCGGTACCCAGCATTTT. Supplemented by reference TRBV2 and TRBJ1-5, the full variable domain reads EPEVTQTPSHQVTQMGQEVILRCVPISNHLYFYWYRQILGQKVEFLVSFYNNEISEKSEIFDDQFSVERPDGSNFTLKIRSTKLEDSAMYFCASHGGGGTQHFGDGTRLSIL.

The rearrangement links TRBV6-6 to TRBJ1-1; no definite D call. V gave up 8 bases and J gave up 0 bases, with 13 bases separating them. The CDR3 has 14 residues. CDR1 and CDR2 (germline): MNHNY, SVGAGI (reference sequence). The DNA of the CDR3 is TGTGCCAGCCATGAACCGGGGATGAACACTGAAGCTTTCTTT. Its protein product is CASHEPGMNTEAFF.

CDR3 sequence reads: CASSVAGVAGGNEQFF. As DNA, the CDR3 is TGTGCCAGCAGCGTAGCTGGGGTAGCGGGAGGGAATGAGCAGTTCTTC. The rearrangement uses TRBV9 and TRBJ2-1; 11 bases are shared with TRBD2. The V and J ends lost 0 bases and 7 bases, in that order; junction bases with no gene match: 6. The CDR3 is 16 residues long. Looked up from germline, CDR1 is SGDLS and CDR2 is YYNGEE.

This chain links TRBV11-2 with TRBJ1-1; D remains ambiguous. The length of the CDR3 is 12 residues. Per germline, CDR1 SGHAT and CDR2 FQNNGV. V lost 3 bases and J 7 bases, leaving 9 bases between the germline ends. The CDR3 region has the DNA TGTGCCAGCAGCTTGACATTCCATGAAGCTTTCTTT. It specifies CASSLTFHEAFF.

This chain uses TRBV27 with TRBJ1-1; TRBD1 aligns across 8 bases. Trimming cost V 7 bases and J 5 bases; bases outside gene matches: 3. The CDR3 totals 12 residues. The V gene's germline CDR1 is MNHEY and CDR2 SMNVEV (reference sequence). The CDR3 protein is CASTDRGTEAFF. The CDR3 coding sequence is TGTGCCAGCACAGACAGGGGAACTGAAGCTTTCTTT.

DNA of the CDR3: TGTGCCAGCTCACGGAACCGGGACAGCATTAACTATGGCTACACCTTC. It is translated as CASSRNRDSINYGYTF. J is TRBJ1-2 and V is TRBV18, with TRBD1 matching over 7 bases. CDR3 length: 16 residues. Germline loops: CDR1 KGHSH, CDR2 LQKENI. V was clipped by 4 bases and J by 1 base; unmatched bases: 9.

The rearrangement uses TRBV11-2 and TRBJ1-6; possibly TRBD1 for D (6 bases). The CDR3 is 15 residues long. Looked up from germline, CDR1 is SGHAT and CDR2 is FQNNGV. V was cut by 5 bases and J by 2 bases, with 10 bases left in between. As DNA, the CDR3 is TGTGCCAGCAGCCCACAGGGACCCTATAATTCACCCCTCCACTTT. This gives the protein CASSPQGPYNSPLHF.

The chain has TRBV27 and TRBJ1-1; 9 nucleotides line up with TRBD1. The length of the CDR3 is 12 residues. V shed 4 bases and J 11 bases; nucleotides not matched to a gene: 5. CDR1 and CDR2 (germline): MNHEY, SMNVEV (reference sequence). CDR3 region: CASSYGTGRAFF. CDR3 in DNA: TGTGCCAGCAGTTACGGGACAGGGAGGGCTTTCTTT.

This CDR3 is CASSVSEEQPQHF. CDR3 DNA: TGTGCCAGCAGCGTAAGTGAAGAGCAGCCCCAGCATTTT. The chain combines TRBV9 with TRBJ1-5; D remains ambiguous. The CDR3 covers 13 residues. Germline V gene lookup returns CDR1 SGDLS and CDR2 YYNGEE. Trimming took off 1 base at V and 7 bases at J, with 9 bases between the two ends.

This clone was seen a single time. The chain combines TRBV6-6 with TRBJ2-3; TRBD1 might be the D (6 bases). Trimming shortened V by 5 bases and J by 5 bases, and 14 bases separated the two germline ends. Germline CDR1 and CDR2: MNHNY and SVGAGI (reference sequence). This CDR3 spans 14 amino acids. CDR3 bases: TGTGCCAGCAGTCAGGGGACCCCGGTAGATACGCAGTATTTT. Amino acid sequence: CASSQGTPVDTQYF.

The CDR3 here is CASSLARGDSLSYEQYF. The CDR3 region has the DNA TGTGCCAGCAGCTTAGCGCGAGGGGACAGCCTCTCCTACGAGCAGTACTTC. The rearrangement uses TRBV7-6 and TRBJ2-7, with 7 bases that match TRBD1. This CDR3 is built from 17 residues. V trimming: 0 bases; J trimming: 0 bases; junction bases outside the gene matches: 8. Looked up from germline, CDR1 is SGHVS and CDR2 is FNYEAQ.

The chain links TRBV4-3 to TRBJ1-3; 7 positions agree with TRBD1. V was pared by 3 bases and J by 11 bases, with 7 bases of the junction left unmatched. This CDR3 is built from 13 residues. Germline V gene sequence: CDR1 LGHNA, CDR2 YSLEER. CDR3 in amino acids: CASSQNQGVSIYF. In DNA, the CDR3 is TGCGCCAGCAGCCAGAACCAGGGGGTATCCATATATTTT.